This T cell receptor (beta chain) was profiled in a study of blood T cell repertoires in COVID-19. Study context: Some COVID-19 samples were acute and others convalescent; all came from the United States, Italy and Spain. PBMCs, B-cell-depleted T cells, or T cells provided the cDNA or gDNA that made up the material.

Source study methods: Amplification of reference gene primers provided the estimated nucleated cell counts. Profiled with immunoSEQ multiplex PCR; TCRdb holds only in-frame clones, not every one. Clonal size and the V and J genes are those of that table, whereas D and trimming came from the DNA. The sample shows 300,000 to 400,000 clones, over 75% of them seen only once. Individuals aged roughly 18 to 95 years were recruited from approximately 22 US areas. V was cut by 1 base and J by 2 bases, with 8 bases left in between. CDR1 KGHSH and CDR2 LQKENI come from the germline V gene. This CDR3 is 14 amino acids long.

The chain combines TRBV18 with TRBJ1-1, with a weak D call TRBD1 (5 bases). This clonotype was obtained from a woman aged 30 to 39 with acute COVID-19. The specimen was PBMCs or T cells enriched from blood (not recorded which). The CDR3 loop reads CASSPQGINTEAFF. CDR3 in DNA: TGTGCCAGCTCACCACAGGGGATAAACACTGAAGCTTTCTTT.